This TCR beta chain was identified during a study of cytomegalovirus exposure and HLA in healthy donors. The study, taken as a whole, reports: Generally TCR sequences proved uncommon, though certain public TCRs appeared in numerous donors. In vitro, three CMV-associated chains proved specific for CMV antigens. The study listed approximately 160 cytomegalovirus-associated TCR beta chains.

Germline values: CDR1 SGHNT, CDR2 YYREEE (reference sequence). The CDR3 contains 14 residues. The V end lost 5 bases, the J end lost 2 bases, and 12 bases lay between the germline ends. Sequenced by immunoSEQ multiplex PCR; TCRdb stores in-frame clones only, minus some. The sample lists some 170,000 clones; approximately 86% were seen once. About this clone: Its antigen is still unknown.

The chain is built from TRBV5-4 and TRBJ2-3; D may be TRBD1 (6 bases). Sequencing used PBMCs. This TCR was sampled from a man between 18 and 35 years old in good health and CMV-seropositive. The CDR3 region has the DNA TGTGCCAGCAGGGACAGTCCATACACAGATACGCAGTATTTT. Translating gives CASRDSPYTDTQYF.